The source of this T cell receptor (beta chain) is a study of T cell responses to AZD1222 COVID-19 vaccine. As for the study in general: Pooled samples include second doses given at about 4 or 12 weeks.

V was cut by 6 bases and J by 2 bases, with 14 bases left in between. The CDR3 runs to 14 residues. CDR1 is SQVTM and CDR2 is ANQGSEA in the germline V gene. Study-level results: Mostly white British, mostly female donors; authors suggested clonal diversity may be underestimated. Spike-specific TCR depth and breadth grew after two AZD1222 doses.

The method was immunoSEQ multiplex PCR; TCRdb's version includes in-frame clones alone and lacks a portion of them. This repertoire shows about 110,000 clones, approximately 87% found once; its top ten account for 2% to 3%. The table lists this clone with a count of one. Its specificity is unknown. The specimen comprised peripheral blood, sampled on day 0 of AZD1222 vaccination. The sequence came from an adult in good health. The gene calls are TRBV29-1 and TRBJ2-1; no firm D call. The CDR3, as DNA: TGCAGCGTGAATCAGAATTCGGCCTACAATGAGCAGTTCTTC. It yields the protein CSVNQNSAYNEQFF.